A single sample is the source of the 29 T cell receptor beta chains below, sequenced in a study of T cells in Graves' hyperthyroidism and ophthalmopathy. The investigators amplified TCR beta CDR3 regions from RNA transcripts. In the first-round RT-PCR of the TCR CDR3, the HTBI primer set was used. TCRdb reanalysed the multiplex PCR reads using MiXCR and keeps one entry per CDR3 protein. The table has about 520,000 distinct CDR3 sequences, approximately 24% seen once. What was sequenced was blood. The receptors come from a woman aged 30 to 39 with Graves' ophthalmopathy.

At least ten counts were recorded for this clonotype. The chain joins TRBV2 to TRBJ1-1, with 7 bases lining up with TRBD1. V shed 8 bases and J 0 bases; nucleotides not matched to a gene: 3. CDR3 length equals 13 residues. Germline V lookup: CDR1 SNHLY, CDR2 FYNNEI. This CDR3 is CASLTGMNTEAFF. CDR3 in DNA: TGTGCCAGCCTGACAGGGATGAACACTGAAGCTTTCTTT.

The genes are TRBV11-2 and TRBJ1-2; 8 bases are shared with TRBD1. J was trimmed by 5 bases and V by 3 bases; bases with no gene match: 5. Germline V lookup: CDR1 SGHAT, CDR2 FQNNGV. The CDR3 runs to 14 residues. The CDR3 DNA reads as TGTGCCAGCAGCTTCGGGACAGGAGCTTATGGCTACACCTTC. Encoded protein: CASSFGTGAYGYTF.

This clonotype was detected only a few times. This chain connects TRBV7-3 to TRBJ2-5, with D uncertain. Deletions cut 1 base from V and 5 bases from J, with 5 bases between. Germline V gives CDR1 SGHTA, CDR2 FQGTGA. The CDR3 loop spans 12 amino acids. Written as DNA, the CDR3 is TGTGCCAGCAGCTTAAATGACGAGACCCAGTACTTC. This translates into CASSLNDETQYF.

The rearrangement uses TRBV19 and TRBJ1-2; possibly TRBD1 for D (5 bases). The CDR3 length is 13 residues. Germline CDR1 is LNHDA and CDR2 is SQIVND (reference sequence). Between the trimmed V and J ends, which lost 3 bases and 3 bases, there was a span of 8 bases. The CDR3 loop reads CASSMDMDYGYTF. In DNA form, the CDR3 reads TGTGCCAGTAGTATGGACATGGACTATGGCTACACCTTC.

The chain couples TRBV7-9 to TRBJ2-7, with D possibly matching TRBD2 (5 bases). The V gene lost 0 bases and the J gene lost 6 bases, with 9 bases spanning the gap. This CDR3 contains 13 residues. The germline V gene has CDR1 SEHNR and CDR2 FQNEAQ (reference sequence). This chain's CDR3 is CASSLAASTEQYF. In DNA, the CDR3 is TGTGCCAGCAGCTTAGCGGCTAGCACCGAGCAGTACTTC. The complete variable domain, with remaining parts taken from reference TRBV7-9 and TRBJ2-7, reads DTGVSQNPRHKITKRGQNVTFRCDPISEHNRLYWYRQTLGQGPEFLTYFQNEAQLEKSRLLSDRFSAERPKGSFSTLEIQRTEQGDSAMYLCASSLAASTEQYFGPGTRLTVT.

This clonotype showed up many times. This chain links TRBV4-1 with TRBJ1-1; D is unclear. The CDR3 is made up of 15 amino acids. Germline V gene lookup returns CDR1 MGHRA and CDR2 YSYEKL. V lost 0 bases to trimming and J lost 0 bases, with 8 bases between them. The CDR3 loop is CASSQEGSLNTEAFF. For the CDR3, the DNA is TGCGCCAGCAGCCAAGAAGGGAGTTTGAACACTGAAGCTTTCTTT.

The chain is built from TRBV12-3 or TRBV12-4 and TRBJ2-7, with 8 bases that match TRBD1. The CDR3 is 15 residues long. The J segment lost 0 bases and the V segment lost 6 bases, leaving 7 bases of the junction unmatched. CDR3: CASRPPGQDSYEQYF. Here the CDR3 DNA reads TGTGCCAGCAGACCCCCGGGACAGGACTCCTACGAGCAGTACTTC.

This clonotype was seen repeatedly, ten times or more. The chain carries TRBV7-8 and TRBJ2-7; tentative D call: TRBD1 (5 bases). The CDR3 totals 14 residues. The germline V gene has CDR1 SGHVS and CDR2 FQNEAQ. The V and J ends lost 5 bases and 2 bases respectively, with 13 bases between them. The DNA of the CDR3 is TGTGCCAGCAGCATACAACAGGCCCCCTACGAGCAGTACTTC. Protein sequence: CASSIQQAPYEQYF.

CDR3 region: CASTTGGNMNTEAFF. The CDR3, as DNA: TGTGCCAGTACAACCGGCGGGAACATGAACACTGAAGCTTTCTTT. This chain links TRBV19 with TRBJ1-1; D remains unclear. Germline lookup yields CDR1 LNHDA and CDR2 SQIVND (reference sequence). Deletions cut 7 bases from V and 0 bases from J, with 15 bases between. The CDR3 is made up of 15 amino acids.

The gene calls are TRBV30 and TRBJ1-2; D unresolved. Germline V gene data show CDR1 as GTSNPN and CDR2 as SVGIG (reference sequence). Trimming removed 0 bases from V and 7 bases from J, with 9 bases in between. The CDR3 runs 12 residues. CDR3 DNA: TGTGCCTGGAGTGTACCAGACCCTGGCTACACCTTC. Amino acids: CAWSVPDPGYTF.

The DNA of the CDR3 is TGCAGTGCCGCAGACAGGGGAGGCAATCAGCCCCAGCATTTT. Translated, it gives CSAADRGGNQPQHF. The chain carries TRBV20-1 and TRBJ1-5; 8 positions agree with TRBD1. Germline assignment: CDR1 DFQATT and CDR2 SNEGSKA (reference sequence). With 6 bases clipped from V and 2 bases from J, the junction kept 6 bases outside the gene matches. The CDR3 consists of 14 residues.

This clonotype has a count of ten or more. The chain recombines TRBV20-1 with TRBJ2-7, with D unclear. The CDR3 is made up of 15 amino acids. V was pared by 0 bases and J by 0 bases, with 12 bases between. The germline V gene has CDR1 DFQATT and CDR2 SNEGSKA (reference sequence). The CDR3 loop is CSARDRLRSSYEQYF. Here the CDR3 DNA reads TGCAGTGCTAGAGATAGACTCAGGAGCTCCTACGAGCAGTACTTC.

V gene TRBV6-5 combines with J gene TRBJ1-2; D unresolved. The CDR3 spans 11 residues. The V end was cut by 5 bases, the J end by 7 bases, with 8 bases between. Germline CDR1 and CDR2: MNHEY and SVGAGI. Written as DNA, the CDR3 is TGTGCCAGCAGTCCCTCTAGTGGCTACACCTTC. This encodes CASSPSSGYTF.

This clonotype was counted many times. V usage is TRBV20-1 and J usage is TRBJ1-1; D is perhaps TRBD1 (5 bases). V lost 4 bases to trimming and J lost 6 bases, with 12 bases between them. This CDR3 comprises 12 residues. The germline V gene encodes CDR1 DFQATT and CDR2 SNEGSKA (reference sequence). The CDR3 nucleotides read TGCAGTGCTATTCAAAGGGGCCCTGAAGCTTTCTTT. It translates to CSAIQRGPEAFF.

A remark on this clonotype: A much larger clone differs from this one at a single base, so this may be a read error. Because it lacks the conserved phenylalanine or tryptophan at the end, this CDR3 is likely a read error. This sequence joins TRBV27 and TRBJ1-1; maybe TRBD1 (5 bases). This CDR3 comprises 11 residues. The germline CDR1 and CDR2 sequences are MNHEY and SMNVEV (reference sequence). V lost 8 bases and J 7 bases, leaving 11 bases between the germline ends. The CDR3 coding sequence is TGTGCCAGCGCGGGGGAGGTTGAAGCTTTCTAT. This codes for CASAGEVEAFY.

In its sample, this clonotype was seen many times. The chain couples TRBV6-5 to TRBJ2-5, with 7 nucleotides matching TRBD2. The CDR3 is 14 residues long. Per the germline V gene, CDR1 is MNHEY and CDR2 is SVGAGI. V dropped 0 bases and J dropped 5; count of bases not matched to a gene: 3. CDR3 DNA sequence: TGTGCCAGCAGTTACTCCGGACTAGAGGAGACCCAGTACTTC. It encodes CASSYSGLEETQYF.

This clonotype was detected only a few times. V and J are TRBV12-3 or TRBV12-4 and TRBJ1-1; 9 bases map to TRBD1. This CDR3 comprises 12 residues. V shed 6 bases and J 5 bases; nucleotides not matched to a gene: 1. CDR3 residues: CASRQGATEAFF. The CDR3 bases are TGTGCCAGCAGACAGGGGGCTACTGAAGCTTTCTTT.

This clonotype was seen repeatedly, ten times or more. The chain couples TRBV27 to TRBJ2-7; D is possibly TRBD1 (6 bases). The germline V gene encodes CDR1 MNHEY and CDR2 SMNVEV (reference sequence). Trimming left V 7 bases short and J 5 bases short, with 15 bases between. The CDR3 runs 13 residues. CDR3 DNA sequence: TGTGCCAGCACCTCCCAGGGGACGGACGAGCAGTACTTC. Translated: CASTSQGTDEQYF.

This clonotype was seen just once. Being one base from a much bigger clone, this may be a read error. The rearrangement joins TRBV19 to TRBJ2-5, with D possibly matching TRBD2 (5 bases). Per germline, CDR1 LNHDA and CDR2 SQIVND (reference sequence). This CDR3 region has 14 residues. V was clipped by 5 bases and J by 5 bases, with 15 bases between them. CDR3: CASSVRTFGETQYF. In DNA form, the CDR3 reads TGTGCCAGTAGTGTCCGGACTTTTGGGGAGACCCAGTACTTC.

The sample holds one count of this clonotype. The chain recombines TRBV5-1 with TRBJ2-5, with TRBD2 identical over 7 bases. This CDR3 contains 17 residues. The ends lost 0 bases at V and 0 bases at J; junction bases unmatched: 8. Germline CDR1 is SGHRS and CDR2 is YFSETQ. In DNA form, the CDR3 reads TGCGCCAGCAGCTTGGGGCGGGGGACCCTGGACCAAGAGACCCAGTACTTC. It encodes CASSLGRGTLDQETQYF.

In this sample, this clonotype turned up many times. This rearrangement joins TRBV6-1 to TRBJ1-5, with a tentative D call TRBD1 (5 bases). This CDR3 is 15 amino acids long. V was cut by 4 bases and J by 2 bases, with 12 bases left in between. CDR1 MNHNS and CDR2 SASEGT come from the germline V gene. CDR3 in DNA: TGTGCCAGCAGTGTTACGGGGGAAGGCAATCAGCCCCAGCATTTT. Translated, it gives CASSVTGEGNQPQHF.

This clonotype was counted ten times or more. The rearrangement joins TRBV12-3 or TRBV12-4 to TRBJ2-5; D is ambiguous. The CDR3 has 14 amino acids. The ends were cut back, 2 bases at V and 2 bases at J, with 9 bases in the middle. The CDR3 nucleotides read TGTGCCAGCAGTTTACGGACGGCTCAAGAGACCCAGTACTTC. Protein product: CASSLRTAQETQYF.

This clonotype was recorded many times. V usage is TRBV25-1 and J usage is TRBJ1-1; D gene unclear. Trimming pared 4 bases from V and 3 bases from J, leaving 12 bases between. CDR1 MGHDK and CDR2 SYGVNS come from the germline V gene. The length of the CDR3 is 14 residues. This chain's CDR3 is CASSGTSVYTEAFF. The CDR3 DNA sequence: TGTGCCAGCAGTGGGACCTCAGTTTACACTGAAGCTTTCTTT.

Points on this clonotype: The junction departs from germline at one end; a sequencing error may be responsible. This rearrangement joins TRBV6-2 or TRBV6-3 to TRBJ1-2; tentatively, D is TRBD1 (6 bases). Germline lookup yields CDR1 MNHEY and CDR2 SVGEGT. This CDR3 region has 15 residues. CDR3 sequence (DNA): TGTGCCAGCAGTTACCCCCGGGACACCAACTATGGTTACACCTTC. Amino acid sequence: CASSYPRDTNYGYTF.

This clonotype has at least ten counts. V is TRBV6-1 and J is TRBJ2-4; no reliable D call. The germline V gene has CDR1 MNHNS and CDR2 SASEGT. Trimming removed 8 bases at V and 5 bases at J, with 16 bases between. This CDR3 comprises 14 residues. CDR3: CASLTDLGQNIQYF. DNA for the CDR3: TGTGCCAGCCTAACAGATTTGGGTCAAAACATTCAGTACTTC.

There are many counts of this clonotype. This chain joins TRBV7-2 and TRBJ2-5; 8 nucleotides line up with TRBD2. V gave up 4 bases and J gave up 7 bases; unmatched junction bases: 5. Germline assignment: CDR1 SGHTA and CDR2 FQGNSA. The CDR3 is 13 residues long. The CDR3 spells CASSSGLVATQYF. Here the CDR3 DNA reads TGTGCCAGCAGCTCGGGACTAGTGGCGACCCAGTACTTC.

There are many counts of this clonotype. The rearrangement joins TRBV28 to TRBJ1-3; tentative D call: TRBD1 (5 bases). Trimming took off 5 bases at V and 2 bases at J, with 10 bases between the two ends. The CDR3 sequence is 14 residues long. CDR1 MDHEN and CDR2 SYDVKM come from the germline V gene. Written as DNA, the CDR3 is TGTGCCAGCAGTCGGACAACCACTGGAAACACCATATATTTT. It encodes CASSRTTTGNTIYF. The variable domain in full, completed from reference TRBV28 and TRBJ1-3, reads DVKVTQSSRYLVKRTGEKVFLECVQDMDHENMFWYRQDPGLGLRLIYFSYDVKMKEKGDIPEGYSVSREKKERFSLILESASTNQTSMYLCASSRTTTGNTIYFGEGSWLTVV.

In this sample, this clonotype turned up many times. This chain uses TRBV6-1 with TRBJ2-5; a weak D match, TRBD2 (5 bases). CDR1 is MNHNS, CDR2 SASEGT, per germline. The CDR3 runs 14 residues. V was clipped by 7 bases and J by 6 bases, with 18 bases between them. Written as DNA, the CDR3 is TGTGCCAGCAATGCGGAGCGGCGTGGGAAGACCCAGTACTTC. Protein product: CASNAERRGKTQYF.

This clonotype was counted at least ten times. The chain joins TRBV9 to TRBJ1-1; tentatively, D is TRBD1 (5 bases). The germline gives CDR1 SGDLS, CDR2 YYNGEE. The germline V and J ends were trimmed by 3 bases and 1 base, with 10 bases remaining between them. The CDR3 has 14 amino acids. In DNA, the CDR3 is TGTGCCAGCAGCGCCGGGGCGAGGAACACTGAAGCTTTCTTT. It translates to CASSAGARNTEAFF.